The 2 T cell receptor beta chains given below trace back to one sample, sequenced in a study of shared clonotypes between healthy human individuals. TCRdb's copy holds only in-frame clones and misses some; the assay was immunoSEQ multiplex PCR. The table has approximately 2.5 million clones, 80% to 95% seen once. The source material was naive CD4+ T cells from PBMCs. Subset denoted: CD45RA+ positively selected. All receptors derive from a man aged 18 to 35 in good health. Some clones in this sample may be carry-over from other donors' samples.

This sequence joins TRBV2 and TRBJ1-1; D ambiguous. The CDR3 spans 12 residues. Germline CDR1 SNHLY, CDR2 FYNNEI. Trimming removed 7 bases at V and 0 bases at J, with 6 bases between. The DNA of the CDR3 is TGTGCCAGCACTCCAGTGAACACTGAAGCTTTCTTT. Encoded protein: CASTPVNTEAFF.

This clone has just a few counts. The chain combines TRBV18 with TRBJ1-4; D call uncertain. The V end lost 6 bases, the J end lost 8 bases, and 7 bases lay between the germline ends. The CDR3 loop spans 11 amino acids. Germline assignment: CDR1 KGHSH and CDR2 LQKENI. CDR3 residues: CASSSQEKLFF. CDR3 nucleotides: TGTGCCAGCTCGTCACAGGAAAAACTGTTTTTT.